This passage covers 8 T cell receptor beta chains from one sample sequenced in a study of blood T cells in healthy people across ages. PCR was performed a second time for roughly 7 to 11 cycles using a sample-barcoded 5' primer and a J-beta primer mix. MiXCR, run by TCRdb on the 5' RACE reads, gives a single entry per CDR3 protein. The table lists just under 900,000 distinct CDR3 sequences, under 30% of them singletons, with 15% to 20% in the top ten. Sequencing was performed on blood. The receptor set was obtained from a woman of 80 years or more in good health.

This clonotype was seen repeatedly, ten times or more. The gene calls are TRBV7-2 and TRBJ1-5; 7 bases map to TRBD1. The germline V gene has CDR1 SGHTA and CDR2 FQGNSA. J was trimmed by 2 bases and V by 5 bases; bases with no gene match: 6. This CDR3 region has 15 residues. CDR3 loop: CASSRDRVGNQPQHF. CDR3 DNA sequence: TGTGCCAGCAGCCGCGACAGGGTCGGCAATCAGCCCCAGCATTTT.

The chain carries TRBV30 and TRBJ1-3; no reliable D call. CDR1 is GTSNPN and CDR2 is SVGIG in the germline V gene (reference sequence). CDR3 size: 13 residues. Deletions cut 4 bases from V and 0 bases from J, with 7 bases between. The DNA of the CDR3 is TGTGCCTGGAACGACTTCTCTGGAAACACCATATATTTT. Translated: CAWNDFSGNTIYF.

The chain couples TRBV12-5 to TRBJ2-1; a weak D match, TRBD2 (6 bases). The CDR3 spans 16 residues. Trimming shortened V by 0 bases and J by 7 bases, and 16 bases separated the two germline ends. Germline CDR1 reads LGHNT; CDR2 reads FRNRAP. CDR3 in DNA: TGTGCTAGTGGTTTGGTGCGTCGAGCGGCGGGAAATGAGCAGTTCTTC. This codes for CASGLVRRAAGNEQFF.

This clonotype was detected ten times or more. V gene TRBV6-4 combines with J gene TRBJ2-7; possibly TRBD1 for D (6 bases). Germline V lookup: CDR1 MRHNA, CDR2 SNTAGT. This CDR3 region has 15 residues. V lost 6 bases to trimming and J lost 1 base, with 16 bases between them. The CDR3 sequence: CASSDRTTPSYEQYF. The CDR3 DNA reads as TGTGCCAGCAGCGACAGGACGACCCCTTCCTACGAGCAGTACTTC.

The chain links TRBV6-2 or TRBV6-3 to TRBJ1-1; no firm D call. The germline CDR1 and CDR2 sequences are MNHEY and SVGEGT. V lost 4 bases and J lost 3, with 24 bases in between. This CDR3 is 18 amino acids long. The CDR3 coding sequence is TGTGCCAGCAGTTCCTCCATCCTTGGTGCGGTTGGGGACACTGAAGCTTTCTTT. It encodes CASSSSILGAVGDTEAFF.

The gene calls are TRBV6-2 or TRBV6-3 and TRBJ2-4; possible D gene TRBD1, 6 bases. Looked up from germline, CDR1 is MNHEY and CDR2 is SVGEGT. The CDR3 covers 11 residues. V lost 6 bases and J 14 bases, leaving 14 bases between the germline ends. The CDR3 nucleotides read TGTGCCAGCAGCTCAAACAGGGTTGAGTACTTC. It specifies CASSSNRVEYF.

CDR3 DNA sequence: TGTGCCAGCAGACGGACTAGCGGGGGGCACAACACCGGGGAGCTGTTTTTT. It translates to CASRRTSGGHNTGELFF. The chain recombines TRBV7-2 with TRBJ2-2, with 14 bases matching TRBD2. J was trimmed by 2 bases and V by 6 bases; bases with no gene match: 5. Germline V gene sequence: CDR1 SGHTA, CDR2 FQGNSA. CDR3 length equals 17 residues.

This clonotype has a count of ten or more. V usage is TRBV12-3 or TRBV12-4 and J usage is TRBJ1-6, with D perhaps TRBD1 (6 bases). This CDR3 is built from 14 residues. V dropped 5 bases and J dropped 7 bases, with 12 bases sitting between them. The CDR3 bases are TGTGCCAGCAGTGGAGGACAGCCGAATTCACCCCTCCACTTT. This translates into CASSGGQPNSPLHF.